This is a list of T cell receptor beta chains from one sample in a study of blood T cell repertoires in COVID-19. Method: immunoSEQ multiplex PCR; TCRdb's copy keeps in-frame clones and lacks some. In the table there are 100,000 to 150,000 clones, 75% to 85% of which are singletons. Sequenced input: peripheral blood. All receptors derive from a man between 40 and 49 years old with active or convalescent COVID-19. Each CDR3 is given without its conserved first and last residue.

j_call	v_call	cdr3_aa
TRBJ2-7	TRBV7-9	ASSSISIRDEQY
TRBJ2-2	TRBV4-3	ASSQVSGLPRVGTGELF
TRBJ1-5	TRBV2	ASRPPGTGNPQPQH
TRBJ2-3	TRBV13	ASSIGQGGTDTQY
TRBJ1-1	TRBV20-1	SASPPGQGDGGTEAF
TRBJ1-1	TRBV6-5	ASRNPGGPEAF
TRBJ1-2	TRBV4-2	ASSQAGTGGKGYGYT
TRBJ1-1	TRBV7-2	ASSSRNTEAF
TRBJ2-1	TRBV6-5	ASNQPSGGHEQF
TRBJ1-3	TRBV19	ASSITTGNSGNTIY
TRBJ2-7	TRBV6-5	ASTRGWEQY
TRBJ1-1	TRBV19	ASSILGGDTEAF
TRBJ2-2	TRBV14	ASSLYTGQGSTGELF
TRBJ1-1	TRBV12-3/TRBV12-4	ASSLKLNTEAF
TRBJ2-7	TRBV6-5	ASSYSTTGLAEQY
TRBJ2-7	TRBV5-1	ASRGVSGQGVSEQY
TRBJ2-1	TRBV11-2	ASSLGQQYNEQF
TRBJ1-2	TRBV9	ASSVGRQGLGYGYT
TRBJ1-2	TRBV11-2	ASSPQDRHGYT
TRBJ2-3	TRBV9	ASSVANQHTDTQY
TRBJ1-2	TRBV6-6	ATGTGGYGYT
TRBJ2-7	TRBV7-2	ASNGRAGDEQY
TRBJ2-1	TRBV21-1	AIVGLAENYNEQF
TRBJ2-1	TRBV9	ASSVANPPGEQF
TRBJ2-2	TRBV7-9	ASSSWDRGTGELF
TRBJ1-6	TRBV27	ASSLSGQGAYYSPLH
TRBJ1-1	TRBV19	ASSIAGPGGTEAF
TRBJ2-2	TRBV30	AWSVQRAAGELF
TRBJ1-6	TRBV6-5	ASSSGTGNNSPLH
TRBJ2-2	TRBV28	ASKRGRTGELF
TRBJ2-4	TRBV7-3	ASSLDPLRGPLDLAKNIQY
TRBJ1-2	TRBV20-1	SAVGGYGYT
TRBJ1-6	TRBV2	ASSEAPQANSPLH
TRBJ2-2	TRBV6-1	ASSEAGNIQFLELF
TRBJ2-1	TRBV3-1/TRBV3-2	ASSRAGATYNEQF
TRBJ2-7	TRBV6-6	ASSYEQGRFVQY
TRBJ2-3	TRBV6-1	ASSGTGGGASVTQY
TRBJ2-4	TRBV5-1	ASSSEAAKNIQY
TRBJ1-3	TRBV7-9	ASSLETGGRSGNTIY
TRBJ2-1	TRBV7-2	ASSLEERIYNEQF